These T cell receptor beta chains were read from a single sample in a study of T-cell reconstitution after alpha-beta-depleted transplantation in children. TCRdb passed the PCR reads through MiXCR, listing each CDR3 protein once. Of around 250,000 distinct CDR3 sequences in the sample, approximately 9.8% were seen once. The sample consisted of PBMCs from the stem cell graft donor, taken from the stem cell graft. These receptors were collected from a human donor who donated a stem cell graft to a child with SCID. The CDR3 runs from the conserved cysteine through the conserved F or W. Fields, in order: clone size, D gene, V gene, J gene, CDR3 protein, CDR3 DNA. A D gene is named only where the DNA matches it firmly. Size is stated for part of the rows, as once, few or many counts, or as a class when the clone is expanded.

>many|-|TRBV4-2|TRBJ1-4
CASSTRGEGPRKLFF
TGTGCCAGCAGCACCCGGGGGGAGGGTCCACGTAAACTGTTTTTT
>few|-|TRBV7-9|TRBJ1-1
CASKFNPEAFF
TGTGCCAGCAAATTTAATCCTGAAGCTTTCTTT
>-|-|TRBV10-3|TRBJ1-1
CAIRVDTEAFF
TGTGCCATCAGAGTGGATACTGAAGCTTTCTTT
>many|-|TRBV14|TRBJ2-1
CASSQVAYNEQFF
TGTGCCAGCAGCCAAGTGGCCTACAATGAGCAGTTCTTC
>few|-|TRBV5-1|TRBJ2-7
CASSWGQSSVSGEQYF
TGCGCCAGCAGCTGGGGCCAATCTAGCGTCTCAGGGGAGCAGTACTTC
>many|-|TRBV5-1|TRBJ2-2
CASSLSSSFSGTGELFF
TGCGCCAGCAGCTTGTCGTCCTCCTTCAGCGGGACCGGGGAGCTGTTTTTT
>-|-|TRBV12-3/TRBV12-4|TRBJ2-5
CASSPSGSKPQETQYF
TGTGCCAGCAGCCCCTCGGGGTCGAAGCCTCAAGAGACCCAGTACTTC
>many|-|TRBV12-3/TRBV12-4|TRBJ2-1
CASSFEGGSNEQFF
TGTGCCAGCAGTTTTGAGGGGGGGTCTAATGAGCAGTTCTTC
>many|-|TRBV3-1|TRBJ1-2
CASSQDASGYTF
TGTGCCAGCAGCCAAGATGCTAGTGGCTACACCTTC
>few|-|TRBV3-1|TRBJ2-7
CASSQVQGAYEQYF
TGTGCCAGCAGCCAAGTCCAGGGAGCCTACGAGCAGTACTTC
>many|TRBD2|TRBV5-1|TRBJ2-1
CASSLSTSGGAYNEQFF
TGCGCCAGCAGCCTATCAACTAGCGGGGGGGCCTACAATGAGCAGTTCTTC
>few|-|TRBV5-1|TRBJ2-5
CASSLAFTGTPEGTQYF
TGCGCCAGCAGCTTGGCCTTCACCGGGACGCCCGAGGGGACCCAGTACTTC
>many|-|TRBV10-3|TRBJ1-1
CAISESASENTEAFF
TGTGCCATCAGTGAGTCGGCATCAGAGAACACTGAAGCTTTCTTT
>-|-|TRBV20-1|TRBJ2-7
CSARALGASLYEQYF
TGCAGTGCTAGGGCCCTCGGAGCTTCCCTCTACGAGCAGTACTTC
>few|TRBD1|TRBV5-1|TRBJ1-6
CASSSRDSINSPLHF
TGCGCCAGCAGCTCGCGGGACAGCATTAATTCACCCCTCCACTTT
>few|-|TRBV5-5|TRBJ1-6
CASSTEQPPGGSLHF
TGTGCCAGCAGCACCGAACAGCCTCCGGGGGGATCCCTCCACTTT
>-|-|TRBV9|TRBJ1-6
CASSVAVGGNSPLHF
TGTGCCAGCAGCGTAGCTGTCGGGGGGAATTCACCCCTCCACTTT
>-|TRBD1|TRBV2|TRBJ2-2
CASSVTGGPTGELFF
TGTGCCAGCAGTGTAACAGGGGGCCCGACCGGGGAGCTGTTTTTT
>-|-|TRBV6-6|TRBJ2-5
CASSYAGETQYF
TGTGCCAGCAGTTACGCAGGGGAGACCCAGTACTTC
>-|TRBD1|TRBV6-2/TRBV6-3|TRBJ2-1
CASSRTGASLYNEQFF
TGTGCCAGCAGCCGGACAGGGGCCTCTCTCTACAATGAGCAGTTCTTC
>-|TRBD1|TRBV7-3|TRBJ1-1
CASSRSGRGDTEAFF
TGTGCCAGCAGCCGAAGCGGCAGGGGGGACACTGAAGCTTTCTTT
>once|TRBD1|TRBV27|TRBJ1-6
CASSLDRGRSPLHF
TGTGCCAGCAGTTTGGACAGGGGACGGTCACCCCTCCACTTT
>many|TRBD2|TRBV7-3|TRBJ2-5
CASSLSGGKETQYF
TGTGCCAGCAGCTTAAGCGGGGGGAAAGAGACCCAGTACTTC
>many|-|TRBV5-1|TRBJ2-7
CASSDGLGREQYF
TGCGCCAGCAGCGATGGCCTGGGCCGCGAGCAGTACTTC
>-|-|TRBV2|TRBJ1-4
CASSQGRRDNEKLFF
TGTGCCAGCAGTCAGGGACGGCGGGATAATGAAAAACTGTTTTTT
>-|TRBD1|TRBV2|TRBJ2-7
CASRNRGLTYEQYF
TGTGCCAGCAGAAACAGGGGGCTGACCTACGAGCAGTACTTC
>-|TRBD1|TRBV6-5|TRBJ2-1
CASKRDSYNEQFF
TGTGCCAGCAAACGGGACAGCTACAATGAGCAGTTCTTC
>-|-|TRBV7-6|TRBJ1-1
CASSLGPGSNTEAFF
TGTGCCAGCAGCTTAGGGCCAGGGTCGAACACTGAAGCTTTCTTT
>many|TRBD1|TRBV12-3/TRBV12-4|TRBJ1-2
CASSFGTAAGKARTYGYTF
TGTGCCAGCAGTTTTGGGACAGCAGCAGGAAAGGCTAGAACCTATGGCTACACCTTC
>-|-|TRBV27|TRBJ2-2
CASSPRGGRSGELFF
TGTGCCAGCAGTCCCAGGGGCGGAAGATCCGGGGAGCTGTTTTTT
>few|-|TRBV18|TRBJ2-7
CASSPEGTIPYEQYF
TGTGCCAGCTCACCGGAGGGGACCATCCCCTACGAGCAGTACTTC
>-|-|TRBV29-1|TRBJ2-2
CSPSGTPTGELFF
TGCAGCCCTTCCGGGACTCCCACCGGGGAGCTGTTTTTT
>-|-|TRBV7-2|TRBJ2-1
CASSLVSPINEQFF
TGTGCCAGCAGCTTAGTCTCCCCTATCAATGAGCAGTTCTTC
>few|-|TRBV7-9|TRBJ1-2
CASSLSMAASGYTF
TGTGCCAGCAGCTTAAGCATGGCAGCCTCTGGCTACACCTTC
>few|-|TRBV29-1|TRBJ2-6
CSVFLLGSGANVLTF
TGCAGCGTGTTCCTACTCGGGTCTGGGGCCAACGTCCTGACTTTC
>many|TRBD1|TRBV5-1|TRBJ1-1
CASSLEGAYTEAFF
TGCGCCAGCAGCTTAGAGGGGGCGTACACTGAAGCTTTCTTT
>many|-|TRBV7-2|TRBJ2-2
CASSLIRGRGTGELFF
TGTGCCAGCAGCTTAATCCGGGGACGTGGCACCGGGGAGCTGTTTTTT
>-|-|TRBV9|TRBJ2-7
CASSVGRAESLVSYEQYF
TGTGCCAGCAGCGTAGGGCGTGCGGAGAGCCTAGTCTCCTACGAGCAGTACTTC
>few|TRBD2|TRBV20-1|TRBJ2-5
CSALGGASGVRETQYF
TGCAGTGCCCTCGGCGGGGCTAGCGGGGTCCGAGAGACCCAGTACTTC
>-|-|TRBV20-1|TRBJ1-3
CSAPDRVRGNTIYF
TGCAGTGCTCCCGACCGCGTAAGGGGAAACACCATATATTTT
>many|-|TRBV20-1|TRBJ2-7
CSARNLASVYEQYF
TGCAGTGCTAGAAATCTAGCGTCCGTCTACGAGCAGTACTTC